This section outlines one T cell receptor beta chain sequence together with its context. Its target is unknown. This sample was included in a study of cytomegalovirus exposure and HLA in healthy donors. Germline CDR1 reads SGHTS; CDR2 reads YDEGEE. CDR3 length equals 14 residues. Trimming removed 0 bases from V and 4 bases from J, with 11 bases in between. Study observations and caveats: The study listed some 160 cytomegalovirus-associated TCR beta chains. Reports described diagnosis of cytomegalovirus status by the classifier as highly specific and sensitive. Per a later analysis, 15,000 to 20,000 TCR beta sequences showed association with HLA alleles at 0.05 false discovery rate.

A multiplex PCR was run with 60 Vbeta primers and 13 Jbeta primers. As originally analysed: A later analysis counted approximately 80 million unique TCR beta chains, 9.5 million to 12 million shared. Repertoires were generated with immunoSEQ multiplex PCR, while TCRdb's copy carries only in-frame clones and drops some. The V and J calls and clone size are taken from that table; D and trimming were inferred from the DNA. The sample carries hundreds of thousands of clones, about 74% recorded once. The receptor was derived from a woman aged 25 to 45 in good health and CMV-seronegative. Specimen: PBMCs. V is TRBV5-8 and J is TRBJ2-7; possible D gene TRBD2, 5 bases. This chain's CDR3 is CASSLDGGEYEQYF. The CDR3 DNA reads as TGTGCCAGCAGCTTGGACGGAGGAGAGTACGAGCAGTACTTC. Together with reference TRBV5-8 and TRBJ2-7, the CDR3 gives the full variable domain: EAGVTQSPTHLIKTRGQQATLRCSPISGHTSVYWYQQALGLGLQFLLWYDEGEERNRGNFPPRFSGRQFPNYSSELNVNALELEDSALYLCASSLDGGEYEQYFGPGTRLTVT.